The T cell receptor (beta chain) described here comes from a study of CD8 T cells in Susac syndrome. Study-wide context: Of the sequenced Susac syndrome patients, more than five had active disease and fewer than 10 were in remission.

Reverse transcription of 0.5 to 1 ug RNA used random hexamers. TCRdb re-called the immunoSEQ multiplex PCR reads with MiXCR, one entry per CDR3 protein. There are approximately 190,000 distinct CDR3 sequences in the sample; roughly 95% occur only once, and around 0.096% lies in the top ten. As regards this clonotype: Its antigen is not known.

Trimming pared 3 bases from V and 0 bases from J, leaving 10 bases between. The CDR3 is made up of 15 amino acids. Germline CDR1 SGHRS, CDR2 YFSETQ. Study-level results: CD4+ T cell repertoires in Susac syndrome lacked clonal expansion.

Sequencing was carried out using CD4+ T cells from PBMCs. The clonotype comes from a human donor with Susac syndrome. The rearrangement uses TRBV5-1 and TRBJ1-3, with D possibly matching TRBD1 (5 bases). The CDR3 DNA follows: TGCGCCAGCAGCTCGGGGACTCTCTCTGGAAACACCATATATTTT. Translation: CASSSGTLSGNTIYF.